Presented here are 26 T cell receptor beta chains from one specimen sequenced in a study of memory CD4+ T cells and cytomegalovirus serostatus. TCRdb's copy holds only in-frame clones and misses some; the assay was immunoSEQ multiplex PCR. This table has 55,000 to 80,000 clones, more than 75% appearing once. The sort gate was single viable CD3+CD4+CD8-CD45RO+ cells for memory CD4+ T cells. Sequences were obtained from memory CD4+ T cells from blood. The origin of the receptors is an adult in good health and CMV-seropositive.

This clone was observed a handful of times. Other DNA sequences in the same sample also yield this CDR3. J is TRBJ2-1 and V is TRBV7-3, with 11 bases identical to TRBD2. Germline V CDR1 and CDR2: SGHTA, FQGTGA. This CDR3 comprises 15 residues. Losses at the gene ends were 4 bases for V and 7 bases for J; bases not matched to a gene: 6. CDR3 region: CASSSLAGGPNEQFF. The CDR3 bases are TGTGCCAGCAGCTCCTTAGCGGGGGGGCCGAATGAGCAGTTCTTC. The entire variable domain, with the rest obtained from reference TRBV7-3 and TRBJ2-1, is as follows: GAGVSQTPSNKVTEKGKYVELRCDPISGHTALYWYRQSLGQGPEFLIYFQGTGAADDSGLPNDRFFAVRPEGSVSTLKIQRTERGDSAVYLCASSSLAGGPNEQFFGPGTRLTVL.

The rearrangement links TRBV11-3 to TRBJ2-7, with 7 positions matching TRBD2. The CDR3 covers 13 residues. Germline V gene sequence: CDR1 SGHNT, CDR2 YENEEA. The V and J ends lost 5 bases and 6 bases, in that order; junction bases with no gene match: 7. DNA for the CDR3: TGTGCCAGCAGCCTCGGGACTAACGGCGAGCAGTACTTC. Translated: CASSLGTNGEQYF.

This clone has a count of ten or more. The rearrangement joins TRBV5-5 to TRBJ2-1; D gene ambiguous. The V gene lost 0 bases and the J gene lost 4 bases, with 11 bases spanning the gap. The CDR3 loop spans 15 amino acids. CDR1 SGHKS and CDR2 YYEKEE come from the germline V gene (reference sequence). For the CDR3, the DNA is TGTGCCAGCAGCTTGGGGGTAAGGTCGTACAATGAGCAGTTCTTC. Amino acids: CASSLGVRSYNEQFF.

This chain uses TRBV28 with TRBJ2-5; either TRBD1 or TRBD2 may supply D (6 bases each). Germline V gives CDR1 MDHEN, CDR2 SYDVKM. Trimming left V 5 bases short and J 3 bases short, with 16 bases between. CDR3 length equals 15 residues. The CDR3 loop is CASSPGEGGKETQYF. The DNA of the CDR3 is TGTGCCAGCAGTCCAGGGGAAGGCGGGAAAGAGACCCAGTACTTC.

For the CDR3, the DNA is TGTGCCAGTAGTTTGGGAACCTATAGCAATCAGCCCCAGCATTTT. It codes for CASSLGTYSNQPQHF. The chain combines TRBV19 with TRBJ1-5, with D unresolved. The ends were cut back, 5 bases at V and 0 bases at J, with 11 bases in the middle. The germline CDR1 and CDR2 sequences are LNHDA and SQIVND (reference sequence). The CDR3 has 15 amino acids. The full variable domain, with the rest looked up from reference TRBV19 and TRBJ1-5, is DGGITQSPKYLFRKEGQNVTLSCEQNLNHDAMYWYRQDPGQGLRLIYYSQIVNDFQKGDIAEGYSVSREKKESFPLTVTSAQKNPTAFYLCASSLGTYSNQPQHFGDGTRLSIL.

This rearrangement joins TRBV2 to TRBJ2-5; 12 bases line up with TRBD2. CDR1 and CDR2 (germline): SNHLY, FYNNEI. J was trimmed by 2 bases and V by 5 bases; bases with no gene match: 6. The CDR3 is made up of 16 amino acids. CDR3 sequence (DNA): TGTGCCAGCAGTCCACTAGCGGGGGGCCGACAAGAGACCCAGTACTTC. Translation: CASSPLAGGRQETQYF.

For the CDR3, the DNA is TGCGCCAGCAGCTTGGGGACAGGGTATCTAGGGGGCTACACCTTC. Residues: CASSLGTGYLGGYTF. The chain joins TRBV5-1 to TRBJ1-2; 8 bases align to TRBD1. The V segment lost 0 bases and the J segment 8 bases; nucleotides outside the gene matches: 9. The CDR3 sequence is 15 residues long. Germline V gene sequence: CDR1 SGHRS, CDR2 YFSETQ. The whole variable domain, filled in from reference TRBV5-1 and TRBJ1-2, reads KAGVTQTPRYLIKTRGQQVTLSCSPISGHRSVSWYQQTPGQGLQFLFEYFSETQRNKGNFPGRFSGRQFSNSRSEMNVSTLELGDSALYLCASSLGTGYLGGYTFGSGTRLTVV.

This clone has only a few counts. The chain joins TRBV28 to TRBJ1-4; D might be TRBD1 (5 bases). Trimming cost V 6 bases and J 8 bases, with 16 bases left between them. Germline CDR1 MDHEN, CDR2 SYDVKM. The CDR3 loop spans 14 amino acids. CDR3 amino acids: CASRGTGGDEKLFF. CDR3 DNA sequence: TGTGCCAGCAGAGGGACGGGGGGGGACGAAAAACTGTTTTTT.

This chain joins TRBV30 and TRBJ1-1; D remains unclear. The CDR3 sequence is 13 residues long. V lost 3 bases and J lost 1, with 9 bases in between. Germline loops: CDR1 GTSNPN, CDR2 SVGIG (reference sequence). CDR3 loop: CAWRRRSNTEAFF. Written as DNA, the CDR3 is TGTGCCTGGAGGAGGAGATCGAACACTGAAGCTTTCTTT. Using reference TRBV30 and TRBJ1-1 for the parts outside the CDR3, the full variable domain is SQTIHQWPATLVQPVGSPLSLECTVEGTSNPNLYWYRQAAGRGLQLLFYSVGIGQISSEVPQNLSASRPQDRQFILSSKKLLLSDSGFYLCAWRRRSNTEAFFGQGTRLTVV.

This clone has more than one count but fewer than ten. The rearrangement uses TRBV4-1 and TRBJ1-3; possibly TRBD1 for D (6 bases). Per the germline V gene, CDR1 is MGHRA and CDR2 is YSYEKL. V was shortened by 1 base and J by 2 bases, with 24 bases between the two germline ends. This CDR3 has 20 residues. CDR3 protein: CASSQVEVLLYREAGNTIYF. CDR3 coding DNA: TGCGCCAGCAGCCAAGTTGAGGTCCTTTTGTACAGGGAGGCTGGAAACACCATATATTTT.

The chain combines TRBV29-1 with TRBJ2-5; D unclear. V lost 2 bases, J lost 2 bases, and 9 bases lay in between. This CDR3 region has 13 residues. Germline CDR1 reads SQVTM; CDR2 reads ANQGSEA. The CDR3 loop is CSVEWVDQETQYF. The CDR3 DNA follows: TGCAGCGTTGAATGGGTGGATCAAGAGACCCAGTACTTC.

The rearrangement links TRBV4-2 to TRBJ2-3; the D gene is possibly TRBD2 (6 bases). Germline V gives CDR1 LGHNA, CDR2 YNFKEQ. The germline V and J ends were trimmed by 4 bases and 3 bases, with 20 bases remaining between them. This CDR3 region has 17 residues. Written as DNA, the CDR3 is TGTGCCAGCAGCCCATATGGGGTCGGCGGGGCGACAGATACGCAGTATTTT. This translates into CASSPYGVGGATDTQYF.

The CDR3 bases are TGTGCCAGCAGCAATCAGGGACCGGGCAAAAACATTCAGTACTTC. This sequence encodes CASSNQGPGKNIQYF. The chain couples TRBV6-1 to TRBJ2-4, with D perhaps TRBD1 or TRBD2 (5 bases each). Germline V CDR1 and CDR2: MNHNS, SASEGT. This CDR3 is 15 amino acids long. Trimming cost V 6 bases and J 3 bases, with 15 bases left between them.

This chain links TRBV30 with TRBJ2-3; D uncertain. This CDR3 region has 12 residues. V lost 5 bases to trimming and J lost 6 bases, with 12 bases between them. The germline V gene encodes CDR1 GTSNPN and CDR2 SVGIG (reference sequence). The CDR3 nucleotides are TGTGCCTGGCGACGGACGTTCGATACGCAGTATTTT. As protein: CAWRRTFDTQYF.

The DNA of the CDR3 is TGCGCCAGCAGCCAATCCCCGTCGGATCAGCCCCAGCATTTT. Amino acids: CASSQSPSDQPQHF. The rearrangement joins TRBV4-3 to TRBJ1-5; D call uncertain. V was pared by 2 bases and J by 5 bases, with 10 bases between. CDR3 length: 14 residues. CDR1 and CDR2 from the germline V gene are LGHNA and YSLEER.

Here the CDR3 reads CASSLDPGWNEQFF. CDR3 nucleotides: TGTGCCAGCAGCTTAGACCCCGGGTGGAATGAGCAGTTCTTC. The chain is built from TRBV11-2 and TRBJ2-1; D gene ambiguous. The CDR3 extends over 14 amino acids. V lost 0 bases, J lost 7 bases, and 10 bases lay in between. The V gene's germline CDR1 is SGHAT and CDR2 FQNNGV.

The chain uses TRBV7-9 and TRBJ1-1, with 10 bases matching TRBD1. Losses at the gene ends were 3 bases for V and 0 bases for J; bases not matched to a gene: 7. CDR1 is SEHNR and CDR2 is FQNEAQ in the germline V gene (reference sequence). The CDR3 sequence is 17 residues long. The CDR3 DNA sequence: TGTGCCAGCAGCTTGACAGGGGGCATCCAGGTGAACACTGAAGCTTTCTTT. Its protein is CASSLTGGIQVNTEAFF.

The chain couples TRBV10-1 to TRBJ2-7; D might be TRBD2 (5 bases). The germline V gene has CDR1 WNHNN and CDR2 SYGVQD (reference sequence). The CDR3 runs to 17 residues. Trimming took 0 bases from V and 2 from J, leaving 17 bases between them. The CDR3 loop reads CASSESKGERAAYEQYF. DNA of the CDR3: TGCGCCAGCAGTGAGTCGAAAGGTGAGAGGGCAGCCTACGAGCAGTACTTC.

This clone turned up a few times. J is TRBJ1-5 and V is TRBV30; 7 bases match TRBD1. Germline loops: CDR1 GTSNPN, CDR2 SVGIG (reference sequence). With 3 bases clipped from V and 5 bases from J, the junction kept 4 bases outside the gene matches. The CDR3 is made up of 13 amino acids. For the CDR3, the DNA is TGTGCCTGGAGGCCTCAGGGGGATCAGCCCCAGCATTTT. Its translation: CAWRPQGDQPQHF. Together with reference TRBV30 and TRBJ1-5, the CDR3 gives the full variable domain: SQTIHQWPATLVQPVGSPLSLECTVEGTSNPNLYWYRQAAGRGLQLLFYSVGIGQISSEVPQNLSASRPQDRQFILSSKKLLLSDSGFYLCAWRPQGDQPQHFGDGTRLSIL.

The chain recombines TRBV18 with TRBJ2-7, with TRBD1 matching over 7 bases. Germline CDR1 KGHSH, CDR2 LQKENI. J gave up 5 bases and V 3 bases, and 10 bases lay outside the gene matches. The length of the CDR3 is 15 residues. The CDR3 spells CASSPTRTGLDEQYF. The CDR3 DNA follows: TGTGCCAGCTCACCCACCCGGACAGGTTTGGACGAGCAGTACTTC.

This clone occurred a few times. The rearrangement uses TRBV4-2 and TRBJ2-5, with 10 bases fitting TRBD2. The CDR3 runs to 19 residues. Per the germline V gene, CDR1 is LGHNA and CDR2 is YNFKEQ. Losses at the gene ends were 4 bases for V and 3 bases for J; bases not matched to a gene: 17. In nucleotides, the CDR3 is TGTGCCAGCAGCCCGACATCAGCGGGGGGGCCGGGTTTTGAAGAGACCCAGTACTTC. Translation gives CASSPTSAGGPGFEETQYF.

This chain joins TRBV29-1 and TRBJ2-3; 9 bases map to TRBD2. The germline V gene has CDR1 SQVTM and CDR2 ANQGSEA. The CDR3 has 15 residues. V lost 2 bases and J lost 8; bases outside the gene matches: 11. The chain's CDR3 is CSVEKATSGWGTQYF. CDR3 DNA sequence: TGCAGCGTTGAAAAGGCGACTAGCGGATGGGGTACGCAGTATTTT.

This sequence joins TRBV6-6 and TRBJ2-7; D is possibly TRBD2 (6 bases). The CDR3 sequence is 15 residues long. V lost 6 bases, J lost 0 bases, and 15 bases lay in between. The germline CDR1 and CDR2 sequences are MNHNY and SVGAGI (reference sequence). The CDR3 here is CASSPGLGSSYEQYF. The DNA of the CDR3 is TGTGCCAGCAGCCCGGGACTCGGGAGCTCCTACGAGCAGTACTTC.

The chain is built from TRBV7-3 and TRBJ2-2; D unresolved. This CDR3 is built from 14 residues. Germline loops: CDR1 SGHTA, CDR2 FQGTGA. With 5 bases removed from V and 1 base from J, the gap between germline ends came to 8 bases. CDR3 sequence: CASSPRQNTGELFF. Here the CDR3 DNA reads TGTGCCAGCAGCCCTCGACAGAACACCGGGGAGCTGTTTTTT. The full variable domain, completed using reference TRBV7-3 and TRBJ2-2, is GAGVSQTPSNKVTEKGKYVELRCDPISGHTALYWYRQSLGQGPEFLIYFQGTGAADDSGLPNDRFFAVRPEGSVSTLKIQRTERGDSAVYLCASSPRQNTGELFFGEGSRLTVL.

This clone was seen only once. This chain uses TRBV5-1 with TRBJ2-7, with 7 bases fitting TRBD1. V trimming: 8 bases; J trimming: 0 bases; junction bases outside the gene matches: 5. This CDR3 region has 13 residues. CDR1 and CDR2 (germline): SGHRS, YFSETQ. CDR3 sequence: CASTGQPSYEQYF. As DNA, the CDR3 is TGCGCCAGTACGGGACAGCCCTCCTACGAGCAGTACTTC.

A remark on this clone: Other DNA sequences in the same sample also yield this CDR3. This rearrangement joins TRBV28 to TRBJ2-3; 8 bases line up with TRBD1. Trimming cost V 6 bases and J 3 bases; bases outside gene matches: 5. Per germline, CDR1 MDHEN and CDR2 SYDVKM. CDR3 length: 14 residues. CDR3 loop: CASSKGQGTDTQYF. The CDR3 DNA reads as TGTGCCAGCAGCAAAGGACAGGGAACAGATACGCAGTATTTT.